This section outlines one T cell receptor (beta chain) sequence together with its context. Partitioning of CD4+ cells yielded a CD45RA+ naive subset and a CD45RA-negative memory subset. The protocol was immunoSEQ multiplex PCR, while the TCRdb copy is restricted to in-frame clones and leaves out a portion. The sample consists of 2 million to 2.5 million clones, 80% to 95% of them appearing once. The data were taken from a study of shared clonotypes between healthy human individuals. As for the study in general: Samples came from a couple of female and a few male donors aged 18 to 49. CD4 naive cells filled three plates per donor, CD4 memory three, CD8 naive two and CD8 memory one.

Germline V CDR1 and CDR2: MDHEN, SYDVKM. The CDR3 is 15 residues long. Trimming cost V 4 bases and J 5 bases; bases outside gene matches: 8. Sequenced: naive CD4+ T cells from PBMCs. Regarding subset: CD45RA+ positively selected. The source of this sequence is a man between 18 and 29 years old in good health. Some clones in this sample may be carry-over from other donors' samples. The chain uses TRBV28 and TRBJ2-1; 7 bases are a match to TRBD2. In DNA form, the CDR3 reads TGTGCCAGCAGTTCATGGCGGGAGTCGGACAATGAGCAGTTCTTC. Its protein is CASSSWRESDNEQFF.